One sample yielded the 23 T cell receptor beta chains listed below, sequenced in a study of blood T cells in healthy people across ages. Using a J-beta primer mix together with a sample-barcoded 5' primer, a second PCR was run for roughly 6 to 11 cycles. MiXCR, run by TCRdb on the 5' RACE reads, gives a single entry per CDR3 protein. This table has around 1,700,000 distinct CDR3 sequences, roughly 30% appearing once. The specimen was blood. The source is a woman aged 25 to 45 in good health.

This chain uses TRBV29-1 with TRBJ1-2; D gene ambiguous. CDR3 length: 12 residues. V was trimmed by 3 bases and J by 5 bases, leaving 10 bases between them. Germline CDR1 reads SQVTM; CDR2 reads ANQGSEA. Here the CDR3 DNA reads TGCAGCGTTGAGATAGCTCTATATGGCTACACCTTC. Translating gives CSVEIALYGYTF.

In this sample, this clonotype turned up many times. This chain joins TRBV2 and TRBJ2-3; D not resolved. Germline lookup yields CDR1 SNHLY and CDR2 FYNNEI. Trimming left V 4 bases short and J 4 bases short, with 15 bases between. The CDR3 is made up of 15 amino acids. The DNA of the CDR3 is TGTGCCAGCAGTGGAGACCTCTCCCCCGCAGATACGCAGTATTTT. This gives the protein CASSGDLSPADTQYF.

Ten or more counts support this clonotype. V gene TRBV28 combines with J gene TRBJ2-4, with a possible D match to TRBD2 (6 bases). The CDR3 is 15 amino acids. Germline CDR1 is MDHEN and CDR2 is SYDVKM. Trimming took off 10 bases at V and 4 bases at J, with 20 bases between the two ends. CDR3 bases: TGTGCCAAAGTTCCGACGGGACGGGGGAAAAACATTCAGTACTTC. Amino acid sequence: CAKVPTGRGKNIQYF.

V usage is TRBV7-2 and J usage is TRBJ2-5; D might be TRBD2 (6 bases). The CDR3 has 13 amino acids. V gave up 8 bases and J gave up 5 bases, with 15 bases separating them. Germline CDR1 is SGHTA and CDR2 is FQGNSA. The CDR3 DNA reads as TGTGCCAGCGCCGGGGGTTCTATGGAGACCCAGTACTTC. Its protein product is CASAGGSMETQYF.

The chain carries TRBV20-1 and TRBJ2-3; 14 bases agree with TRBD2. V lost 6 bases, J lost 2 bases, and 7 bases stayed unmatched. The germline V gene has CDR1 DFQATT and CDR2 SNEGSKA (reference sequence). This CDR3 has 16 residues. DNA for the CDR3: TGCAGTGCCTCCCGGACTAGCGGGGGGCCCACAGATACGCAGTATTTT. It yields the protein CSASRTSGGPTDTQYF.

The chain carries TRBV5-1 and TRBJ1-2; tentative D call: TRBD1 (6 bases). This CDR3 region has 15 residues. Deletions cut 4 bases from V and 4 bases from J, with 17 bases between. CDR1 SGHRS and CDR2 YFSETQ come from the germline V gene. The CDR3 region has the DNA TGCGCCAGCAGCAGTCAGGGGAGAGCTAGCTATGGCTACACCTTC. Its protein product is CASSSQGRASYGYTF.

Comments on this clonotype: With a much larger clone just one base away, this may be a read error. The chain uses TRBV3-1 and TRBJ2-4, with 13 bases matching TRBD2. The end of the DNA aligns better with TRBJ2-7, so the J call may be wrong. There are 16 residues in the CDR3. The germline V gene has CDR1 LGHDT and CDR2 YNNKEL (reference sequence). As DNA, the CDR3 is TGTGCCAGCAGTCCGGGACTAGCGGGGTCTAGCTGCGAGCAGTACTTC. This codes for CASSPGLAGSSCEQYF.

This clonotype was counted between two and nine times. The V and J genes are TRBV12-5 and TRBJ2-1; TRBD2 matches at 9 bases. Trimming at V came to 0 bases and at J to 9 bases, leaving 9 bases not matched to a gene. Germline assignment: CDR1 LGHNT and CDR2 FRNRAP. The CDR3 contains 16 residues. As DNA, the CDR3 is TGTGCTAGTGGTTTGGTAGTGGCTAGCGGGACTTTTGAGCAGTTCTTC. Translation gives CASGLVVASGTFEQFF.

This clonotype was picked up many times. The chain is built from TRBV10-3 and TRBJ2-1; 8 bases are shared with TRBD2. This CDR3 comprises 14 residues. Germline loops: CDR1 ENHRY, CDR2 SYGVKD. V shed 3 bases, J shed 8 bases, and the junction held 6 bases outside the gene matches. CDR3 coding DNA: TGTGCCATCAGTGAATCGGGAGGGAGAGATGAGCAGTTCTTC. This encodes CAISESGGRDEQFF.

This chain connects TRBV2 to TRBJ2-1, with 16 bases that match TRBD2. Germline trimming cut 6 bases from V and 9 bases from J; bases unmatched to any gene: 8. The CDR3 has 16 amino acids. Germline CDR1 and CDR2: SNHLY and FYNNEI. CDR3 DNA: TGTGCCAGCAGACCACCCGGGACTAGCGGGGGGGGTGAGCAGTTCTTC. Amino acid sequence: CASRPPGTSGGGEQFF. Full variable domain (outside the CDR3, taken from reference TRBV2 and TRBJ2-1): EPEVTQTPSHQVTQMGQEVILRCVPISNHLYFYWYRQILGQKVEFLVSFYNNEISEKSEIFDDQFSVERPDGSNFTLKIRSTKLEDSAMYFCASRPPGTSGGGEQFFGPGTRLTVL.

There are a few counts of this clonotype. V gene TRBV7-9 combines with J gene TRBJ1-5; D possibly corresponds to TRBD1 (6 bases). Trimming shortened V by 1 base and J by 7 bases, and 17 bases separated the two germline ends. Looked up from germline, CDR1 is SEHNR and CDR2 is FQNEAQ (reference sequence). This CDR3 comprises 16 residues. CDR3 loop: CASSLGVGQGYQPQHF. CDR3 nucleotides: TGTGCCAGCAGCTTAGGGGTGGGTCAGGGGTACCAGCCCCAGCATTTT. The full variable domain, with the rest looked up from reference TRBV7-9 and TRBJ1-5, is DTGVSQNPRHKITKRGQNVTFRCDPISEHNRLYWYRQTLGQGPEFLTYFQNEAQLEKSRLLSDRFSAERPKGSFSTLEIQRTEQGDSAMYLCASSLGVGQGYQPQHFGDGTRLSIL.

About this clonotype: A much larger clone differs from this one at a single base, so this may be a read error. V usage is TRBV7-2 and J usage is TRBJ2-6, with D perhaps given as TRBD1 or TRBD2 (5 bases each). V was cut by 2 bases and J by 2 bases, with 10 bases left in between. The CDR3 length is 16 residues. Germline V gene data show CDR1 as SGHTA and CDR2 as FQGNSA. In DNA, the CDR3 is TGTGCCAGCAGCTTATTTGGGGGAACTGGGGCCAACGTCCTGACTTTC. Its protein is CASSLFGGTGANVLTF. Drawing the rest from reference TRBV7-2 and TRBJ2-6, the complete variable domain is GAGVSQSPSNKVTEKGKDVELRCDPISGHTALYWYRQSLGQGLEFLIYFQGNSAPDKSGLPSDRFSAERTGGSVSTLTIQRTQQEDSAVYLCASSLFGGTGANVLTFGAGSRLTVL.

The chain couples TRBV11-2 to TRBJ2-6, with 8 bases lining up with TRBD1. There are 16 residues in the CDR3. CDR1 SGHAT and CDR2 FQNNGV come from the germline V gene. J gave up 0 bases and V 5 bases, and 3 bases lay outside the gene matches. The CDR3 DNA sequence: TGTGCCAGCAGCACCCAGGGGGCCTCTGGGGCCAACGTCCTGACTTTC. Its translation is CASSTQGASGANVLTF.

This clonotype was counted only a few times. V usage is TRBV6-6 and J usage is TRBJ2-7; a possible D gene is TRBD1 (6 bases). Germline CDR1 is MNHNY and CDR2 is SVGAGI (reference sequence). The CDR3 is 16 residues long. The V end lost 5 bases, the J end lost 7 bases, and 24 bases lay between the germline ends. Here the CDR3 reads CASSKAGATRQGEQYF. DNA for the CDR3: TGTGCCAGCAGTAAAGCCGGTGCGACGCGGCAGGGGGAGCAGTACTTC.

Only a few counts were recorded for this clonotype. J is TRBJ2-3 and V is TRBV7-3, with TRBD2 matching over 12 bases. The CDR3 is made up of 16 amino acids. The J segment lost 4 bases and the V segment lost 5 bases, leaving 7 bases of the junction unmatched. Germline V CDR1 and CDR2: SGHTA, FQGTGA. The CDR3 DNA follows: TGTGCCAGCAGCCTGAGACTAGCGGGAGAGTCAGATACGCAGTATTTT. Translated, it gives CASSLRLAGESDTQYF.

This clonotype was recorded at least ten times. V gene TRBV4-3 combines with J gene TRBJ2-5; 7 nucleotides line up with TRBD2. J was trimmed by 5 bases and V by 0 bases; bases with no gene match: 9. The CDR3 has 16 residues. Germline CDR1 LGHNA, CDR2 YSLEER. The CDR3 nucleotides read TGCGCCAGCAGCCAAGATTGGGGGGAGGGAGTGGAGACCCAGTACTTC. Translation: CASSQDWGEGVETQYF.

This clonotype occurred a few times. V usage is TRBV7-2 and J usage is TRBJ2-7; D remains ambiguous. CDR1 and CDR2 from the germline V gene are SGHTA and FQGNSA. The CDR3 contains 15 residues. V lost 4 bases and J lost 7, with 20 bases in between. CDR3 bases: TGTGCCAGCAGCTCGTCGGCCGGTACCTACAATGAGCAGTACTTC. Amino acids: CASSSSAGTYNEQYF.

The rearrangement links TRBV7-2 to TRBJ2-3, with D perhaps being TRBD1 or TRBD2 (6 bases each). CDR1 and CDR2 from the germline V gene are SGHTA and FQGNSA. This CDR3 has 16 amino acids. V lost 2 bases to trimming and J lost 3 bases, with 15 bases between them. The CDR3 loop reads CASSLRGAIWTDTQYF. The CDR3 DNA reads TGTGCCAGCAGCTTAAGGGGGGCCATTTGGACAGATACGCAGTATTTT.

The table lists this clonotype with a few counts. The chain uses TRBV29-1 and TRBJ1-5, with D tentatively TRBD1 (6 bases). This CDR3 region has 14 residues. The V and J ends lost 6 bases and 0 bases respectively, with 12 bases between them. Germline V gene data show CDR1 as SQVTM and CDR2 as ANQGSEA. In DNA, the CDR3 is TGCAGCGTCGCTGGGACAAATAGCAATCAGCCCCAGCATTTT. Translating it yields CSVAGTNSNQPQHF.

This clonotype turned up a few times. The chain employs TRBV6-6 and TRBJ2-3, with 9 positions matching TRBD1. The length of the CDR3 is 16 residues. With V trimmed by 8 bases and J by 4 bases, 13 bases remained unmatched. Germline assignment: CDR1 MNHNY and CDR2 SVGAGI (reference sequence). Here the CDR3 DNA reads TGTGCCAGCTCACAGGGGGCTGTATCCCCGGCAGATACGCAGTATTTT. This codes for CASSQGAVSPADTQYF.

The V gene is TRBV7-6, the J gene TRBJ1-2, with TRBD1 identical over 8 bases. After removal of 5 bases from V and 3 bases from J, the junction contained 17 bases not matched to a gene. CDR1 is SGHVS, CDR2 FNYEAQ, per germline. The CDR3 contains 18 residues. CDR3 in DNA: TGTGCCAGCAGCCCATCTATCCAACCGGACAGGGAGGACTATGGCTACACCTTC. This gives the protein CASSPSIQPDREDYGYTF.

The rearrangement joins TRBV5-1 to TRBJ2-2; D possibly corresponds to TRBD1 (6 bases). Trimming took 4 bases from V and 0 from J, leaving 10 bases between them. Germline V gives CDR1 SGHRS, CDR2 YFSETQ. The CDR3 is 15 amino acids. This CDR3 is CASSPGHTNTGELFF. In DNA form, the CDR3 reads TGCGCCAGCAGCCCGGGACACACGAACACCGGGGAGCTGTTTTTT.

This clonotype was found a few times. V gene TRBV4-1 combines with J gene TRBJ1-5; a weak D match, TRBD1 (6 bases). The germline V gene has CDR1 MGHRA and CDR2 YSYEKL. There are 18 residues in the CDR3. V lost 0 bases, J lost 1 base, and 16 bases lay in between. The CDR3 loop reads CASSQDRGALGSNQPQHF. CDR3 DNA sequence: TGCGCCAGCAGCCAAGATCGGGGGGCCCTCGGGAGCAATCAGCCCCAGCATTTT.